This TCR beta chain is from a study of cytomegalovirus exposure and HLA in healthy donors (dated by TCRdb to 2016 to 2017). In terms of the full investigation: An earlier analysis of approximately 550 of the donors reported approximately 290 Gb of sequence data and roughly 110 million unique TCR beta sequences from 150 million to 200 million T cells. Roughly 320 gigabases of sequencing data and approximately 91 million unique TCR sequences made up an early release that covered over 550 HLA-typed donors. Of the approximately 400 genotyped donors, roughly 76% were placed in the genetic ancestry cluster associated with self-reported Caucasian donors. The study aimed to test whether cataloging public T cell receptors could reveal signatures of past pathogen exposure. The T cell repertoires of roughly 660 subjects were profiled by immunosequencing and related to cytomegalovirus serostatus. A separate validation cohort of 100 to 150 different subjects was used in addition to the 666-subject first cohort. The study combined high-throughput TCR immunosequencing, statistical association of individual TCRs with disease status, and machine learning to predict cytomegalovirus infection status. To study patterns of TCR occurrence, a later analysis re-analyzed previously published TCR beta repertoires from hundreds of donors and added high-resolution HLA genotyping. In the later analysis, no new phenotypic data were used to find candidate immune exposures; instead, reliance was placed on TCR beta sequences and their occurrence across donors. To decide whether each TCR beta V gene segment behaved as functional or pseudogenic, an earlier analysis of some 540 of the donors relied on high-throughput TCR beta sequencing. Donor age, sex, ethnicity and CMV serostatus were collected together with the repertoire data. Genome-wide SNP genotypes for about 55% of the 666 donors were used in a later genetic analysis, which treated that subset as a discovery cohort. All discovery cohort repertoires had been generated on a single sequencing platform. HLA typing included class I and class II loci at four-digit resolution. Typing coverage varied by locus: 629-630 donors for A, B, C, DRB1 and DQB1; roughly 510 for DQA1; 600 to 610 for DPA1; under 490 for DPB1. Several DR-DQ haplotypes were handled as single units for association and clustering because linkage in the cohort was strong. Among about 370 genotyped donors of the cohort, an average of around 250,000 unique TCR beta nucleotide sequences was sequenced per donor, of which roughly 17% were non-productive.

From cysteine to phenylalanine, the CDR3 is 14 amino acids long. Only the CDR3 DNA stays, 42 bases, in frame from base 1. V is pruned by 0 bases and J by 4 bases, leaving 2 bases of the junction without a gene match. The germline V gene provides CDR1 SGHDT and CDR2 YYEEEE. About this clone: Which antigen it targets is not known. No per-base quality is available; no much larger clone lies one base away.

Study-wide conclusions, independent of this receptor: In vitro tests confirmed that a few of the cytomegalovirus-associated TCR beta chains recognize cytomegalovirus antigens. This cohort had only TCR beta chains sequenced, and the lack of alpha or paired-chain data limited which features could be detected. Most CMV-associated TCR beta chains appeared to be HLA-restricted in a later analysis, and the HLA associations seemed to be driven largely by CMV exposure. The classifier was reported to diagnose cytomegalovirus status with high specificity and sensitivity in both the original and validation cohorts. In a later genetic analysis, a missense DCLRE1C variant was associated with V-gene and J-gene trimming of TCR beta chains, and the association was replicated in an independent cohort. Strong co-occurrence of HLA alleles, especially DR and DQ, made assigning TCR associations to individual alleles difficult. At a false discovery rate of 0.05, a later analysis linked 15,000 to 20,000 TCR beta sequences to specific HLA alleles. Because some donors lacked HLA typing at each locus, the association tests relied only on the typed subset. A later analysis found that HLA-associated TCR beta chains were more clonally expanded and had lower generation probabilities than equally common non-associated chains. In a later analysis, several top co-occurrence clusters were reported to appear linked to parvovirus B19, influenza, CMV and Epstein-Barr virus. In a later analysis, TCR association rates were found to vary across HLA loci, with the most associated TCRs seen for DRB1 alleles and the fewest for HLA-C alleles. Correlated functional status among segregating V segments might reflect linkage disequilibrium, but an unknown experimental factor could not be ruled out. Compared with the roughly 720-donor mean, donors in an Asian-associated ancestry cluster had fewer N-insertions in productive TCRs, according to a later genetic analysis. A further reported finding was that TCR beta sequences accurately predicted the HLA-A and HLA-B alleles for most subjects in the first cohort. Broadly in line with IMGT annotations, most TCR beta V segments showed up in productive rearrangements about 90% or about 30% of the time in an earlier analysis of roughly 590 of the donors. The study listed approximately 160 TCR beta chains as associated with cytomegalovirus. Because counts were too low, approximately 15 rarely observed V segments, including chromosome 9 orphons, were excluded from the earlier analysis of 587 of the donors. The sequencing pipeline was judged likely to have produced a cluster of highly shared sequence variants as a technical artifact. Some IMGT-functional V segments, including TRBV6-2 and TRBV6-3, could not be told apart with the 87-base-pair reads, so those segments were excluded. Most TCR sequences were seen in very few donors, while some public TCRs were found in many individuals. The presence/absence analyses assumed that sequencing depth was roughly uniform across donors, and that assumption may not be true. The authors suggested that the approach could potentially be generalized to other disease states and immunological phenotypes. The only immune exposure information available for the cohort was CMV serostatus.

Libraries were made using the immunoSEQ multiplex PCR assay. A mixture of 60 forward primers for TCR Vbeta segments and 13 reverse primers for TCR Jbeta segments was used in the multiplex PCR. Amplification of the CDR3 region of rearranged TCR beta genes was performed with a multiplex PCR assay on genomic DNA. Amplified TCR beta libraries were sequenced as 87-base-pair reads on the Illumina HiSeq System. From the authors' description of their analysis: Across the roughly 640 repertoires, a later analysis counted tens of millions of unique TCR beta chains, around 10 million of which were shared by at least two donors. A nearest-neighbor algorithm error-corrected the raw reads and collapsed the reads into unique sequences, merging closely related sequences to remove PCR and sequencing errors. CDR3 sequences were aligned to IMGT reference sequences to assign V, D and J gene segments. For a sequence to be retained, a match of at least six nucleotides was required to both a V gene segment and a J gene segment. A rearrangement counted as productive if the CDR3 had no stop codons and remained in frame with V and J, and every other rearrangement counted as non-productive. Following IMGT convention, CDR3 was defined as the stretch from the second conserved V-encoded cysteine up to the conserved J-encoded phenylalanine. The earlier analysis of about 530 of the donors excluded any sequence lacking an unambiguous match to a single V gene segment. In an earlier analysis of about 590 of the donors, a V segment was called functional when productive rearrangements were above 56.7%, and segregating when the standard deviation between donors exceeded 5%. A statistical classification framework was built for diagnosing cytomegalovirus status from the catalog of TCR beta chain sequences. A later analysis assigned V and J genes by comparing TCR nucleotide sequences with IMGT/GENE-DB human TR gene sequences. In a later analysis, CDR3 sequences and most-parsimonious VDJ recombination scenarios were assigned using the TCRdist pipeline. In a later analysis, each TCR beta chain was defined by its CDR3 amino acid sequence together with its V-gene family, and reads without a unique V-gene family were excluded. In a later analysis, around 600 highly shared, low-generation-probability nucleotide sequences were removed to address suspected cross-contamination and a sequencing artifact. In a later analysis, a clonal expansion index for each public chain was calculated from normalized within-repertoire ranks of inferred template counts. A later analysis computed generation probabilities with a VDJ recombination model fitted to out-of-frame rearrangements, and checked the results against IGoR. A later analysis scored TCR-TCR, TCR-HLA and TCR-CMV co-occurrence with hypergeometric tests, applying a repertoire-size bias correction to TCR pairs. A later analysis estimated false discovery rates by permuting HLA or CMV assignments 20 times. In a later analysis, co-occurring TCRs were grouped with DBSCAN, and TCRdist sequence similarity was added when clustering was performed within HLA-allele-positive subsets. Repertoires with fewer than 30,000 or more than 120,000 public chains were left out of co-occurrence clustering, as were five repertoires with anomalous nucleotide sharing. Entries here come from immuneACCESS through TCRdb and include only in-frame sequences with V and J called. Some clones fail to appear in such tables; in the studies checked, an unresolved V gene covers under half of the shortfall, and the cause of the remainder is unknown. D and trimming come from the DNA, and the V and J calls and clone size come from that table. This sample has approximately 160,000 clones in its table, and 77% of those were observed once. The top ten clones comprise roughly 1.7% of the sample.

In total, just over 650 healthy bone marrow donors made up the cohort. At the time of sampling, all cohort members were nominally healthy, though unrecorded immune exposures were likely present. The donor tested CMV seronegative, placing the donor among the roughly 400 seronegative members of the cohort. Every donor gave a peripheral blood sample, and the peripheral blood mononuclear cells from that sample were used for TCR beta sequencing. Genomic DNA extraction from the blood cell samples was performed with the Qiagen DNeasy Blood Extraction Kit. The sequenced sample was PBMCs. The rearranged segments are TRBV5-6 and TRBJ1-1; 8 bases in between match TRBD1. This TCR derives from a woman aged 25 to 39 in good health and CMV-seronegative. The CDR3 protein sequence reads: CASSLGTGGTEAFF. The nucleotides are TGTGCCAGCAGCTTGGGCACAGGGGGCACTGAAGCTTTCTTT.